The 20 T cell receptor beta chains below were found in one sample sequenced in a study of blood T cell repertoires in COVID-19. Repertoires were generated with immunoSEQ multiplex PCR, while TCRdb's copy carries only in-frame clones and drops some. The data contain under 200,000 clones, more than 70% of them singletons. Sequenced material: PBMCs or T cells enriched from blood (not recorded which). These receptors came from a woman aged 45-59 years in a cohort exposed to, infected with or recovered from COVID-19 (not recorded which).

The rearrangement uses TRBV11-2 and TRBJ2-1, with 10 bases lining up with TRBD2. Germline-derived CDR1 and CDR2 are SGHAT and FQNNGV. Unmatched junction bases numbered 10, after V lost 5 bases and J lost 9 bases. The CDR3 totals 15 residues. The CDR3 spells CASSLLAGWVGEQFF. In DNA, the CDR3 is TGTGCCAGCAGCCTACTAGCGGGATGGGTAGGTGAGCAGTTCTTC.

The chain links TRBV28 to TRBJ2-3, with TRBD1 as a possible D gene (6 bases). CDR3 length equals 15 residues. V was trimmed by 6 bases and J by 2 bases, leaving 15 bases between them. Germline CDR1 reads MDHEN; CDR2 reads SYDVKM. CDR3 DNA sequence: TGTGCCAGCAGCCTAAACGGACAGTTCACAGATACGCAGTATTTT. Amino acid sequence: CASSLNGQFTDTQYF.

The V call is TRBV12-5, the J call TRBJ2-7; 9 bases are shared with TRBD2. The V gene's germline CDR1 is LGHNT and CDR2 FRNRAP. This CDR3 has 20 residues. Trimming at V came to 0 bases and at J to 4 bases, leaving 19 bases not matched to a gene. The CDR3 reads CASGLVRYKREVRSTYEQYF. Here the CDR3 DNA reads TGTGCTAGTGGTTTGGTAAGATATAAGCGGGAGGTACGATCCACTTACGAGCAGTACTTC. Combining the CDR3 with reference TRBV12-5 and TRBJ2-7 gives the whole variable domain DARVTQTPRHKVTEMGQEVTMRCQPILGHNTVFWYRQTMMQGLELLAYFRNRAPLDDSGMPKDRFSAEMPDATLATLKIQPSEPRDSAVYFCASGLVRYKREVRSTYEQYFGPGTRLTVT.

This chain connects TRBV18 to TRBJ1-2; 9 bases align to TRBD1. After removal of 2 bases from V and 4 bases from J, the junction contained 8 bases not matched to a gene. CDR1 and CDR2 (germline): KGHSH, LQKENI. The CDR3 is 16 residues long. The DNA for the CDR3 is TGTGCCAGCTCACCAAGCGGGACAGGGTTGGTCTATGGCTACACCTTC. Residues: CASSPSGTGLVYGYTF.

This chain joins TRBV2 and TRBJ1-5; D remains unclear. Germline V gene lookup returns CDR1 SNHLY and CDR2 FYNNEI. This CDR3 has 17 residues. Trimming pared 6 bases from V and 3 bases from J, leaving 21 bases between. The CDR3 loop is CASRPERAAGFNQPQHF. CDR3 nucleotide sequence: TGTGCCAGCAGGCCAGAGAGAGCAGCGGGATTCAATCAGCCCCAGCATTTT.

The J gene is TRBJ2-5, the V gene TRBV5-6, with 8 bases matching TRBD1. V lost 3 bases, J lost 5 bases, and 9 bases stayed unmatched. Germline CDR1 is SGHDT and CDR2 is YYEEEE. The CDR3 runs to 15 residues. CDR3 in DNA: TGTGCCAGCAGCTATTCCGCAGGGGGCCGTGAGACCCAGTACTTC. Translation gives CASSYSAGGRETQYF.

The rearrangement joins TRBV5-1 to TRBJ2-2; 7 nucleotides match TRBD2. The germline CDR1 and CDR2 sequences are SGHRS and YFSETQ. V lost 1 base to trimming and J lost 5 bases; unmatched junction nucleotides: 5. The CDR3 spans 15 residues. The CDR3 here is CASSLIPGGTGELFF. In nucleotides, the CDR3 is TGCGCCAGCAGCTTGATCCCCGGGGGGACCGGGGAGCTGTTTTTT.

The chain carries TRBV10-3 and TRBJ2-7; perhaps TRBD2 as D (5 bases). The germline V gene encodes CDR1 ENHRY and CDR2 SYGVKD. The germline V and J ends were trimmed by 4 bases and 3 bases, with 7 bases remaining between them. CDR3 length equals 12 residues. The CDR3 sequence: CAISGEGYEQYF. The CDR3 DNA reads as TGTGCCATCAGTGGAGAGGGCTACGAGCAGTACTTC.

There are a few counts of this clone. This rearrangement joins TRBV7-3 to TRBJ2-7; 9 nucleotides match TRBD2. CDR3 length: 13 residues. The V segment lost 5 bases and the J segment 5 bases; nucleotides outside the gene matches: 4. The germline V gene has CDR1 SGHTA and CDR2 FQGTGA. Here the CDR3 reads CASSRGLANEQYF. For the CDR3, the DNA is TGTGCCAGCAGCAGGGGACTAGCTAACGAGCAGTACTTC.

The chain uses TRBV10-3 and TRBJ2-7, with TRBD1 identical over 8 bases. The CDR3 has 13 residues. Germline V lookup: CDR1 ENHRY, CDR2 SYGVKD. V trimming: 3 bases; J trimming: 4 bases; junction bases outside the gene matches: 2. CDR3 in DNA: TGTGCCATCAGTGATCGGACAGGGTACGAGCAGTACTTC. Encoded protein: CAISDRTGYEQYF.

The genes are TRBV19 and TRBJ1-1; no firm D call. Germline V lookup: CDR1 LNHDA, CDR2 SQIVND (reference sequence). Deletions cut 5 bases from V and 3 bases from J, with 10 bases between. This CDR3 contains 13 residues. This CDR3 reads CASSAKGDTEAFF. The CDR3, as DNA: TGTGCCAGTAGTGCTAAGGGAGACACTGAAGCTTTCTTT.

CDR3 nucleotide sequence: TGTGCCAGCAGTGAACAGCCGGGCGGGTCCTACGAGCAGTACTTC. Residues: CASSEQPGGSYEQYF. V gene TRBV6-1 combines with J gene TRBJ2-7, with D perhaps TRBD2 (5 bases). Germline V CDR1 and CDR2: MNHNS, SASEGT. The CDR3 is 15 residues long. V shed 2 bases and J shed 1 base, with 12 bases lying between them.

The chain carries TRBV18 and TRBJ1-1, with D tentatively TRBD1 (5 bases). Trimming pared 0 bases from V and 5 bases from J, leaving 10 bases between. Looked up from germline, CDR1 is KGHSH and CDR2 is LQKENI. The CDR3 has 14 residues. CDR3 sequence reads: CASSPPRVGTEAFF. The CDR3 bases are TGTGCCAGCTCACCACCCAGGGTTGGGACTGAAGCTTTCTTT.

This sequence joins TRBV10-3 and TRBJ2-3; D might be TRBD2 (6 bases). There are 15 residues in the CDR3. Germline V CDR1 and CDR2: ENHRY, SYGVKD. The germline V and J ends were trimmed by 4 bases and 2 bases, with 13 bases remaining between them. The CDR3 DNA is TGTGCCATCAGTGTAAATGGCGGGGACACAGATACGCAGTATTTT. This sequence encodes CAISVNGGDTDTQYF.

This clone appeared once. The chain joins TRBV19 to TRBJ1-1; no reliable D call. CDR1 LNHDA and CDR2 SQIVND come from the germline V gene (reference sequence). V dropped 3 bases and J dropped 4 bases, with 9 bases sitting between them. The CDR3 length is 13 residues. The CDR3 DNA follows: TGTGCCAGTAGTATTATCACAGCCACTGAAGCTTTCTTT. Translated, it gives CASSIITATEAFF. Variable domain in full (rest from reference TRBV19 and TRBJ1-1): DGGITQSPKYLFRKEGQNVTLSCEQNLNHDAMYWYRQDPGQGLRLIYYSQIVNDFQKGDIAEGYSVSREKKESFPLTVTSAQKNPTAFYLCASSIITATEAFFGQGTRLTVV.

The V call is TRBV6-5, the J call TRBJ1-2; 11 bases are a match to TRBD1. The V gene's germline CDR1 is MNHEY and CDR2 SVGAGI. The CDR3 covers 14 residues. J lost 8 bases, V lost 6 bases, and 8 bases had no gene match. The CDR3 DNA sequence: TGTGCCAGCAGACCCCAGGGACAGGGGGAAGGCTACACCTTC. Protein product: CASRPQGQGEGYTF.

The gene calls are TRBV2 and TRBJ1-4; 11 bases map to TRBD1. The J segment lost 12 bases and the V segment lost 1 base, leaving 10 bases of the junction unmatched. Germline V gives CDR1 SNHLY, CDR2 FYNNEI. The CDR3 covers 16 residues. In DNA, the CDR3 is TGTGCCAGCAGTGAAGGATCGGGGACAGGGGGGCGCGAACTGTTTTTT. Translating it yields CASSEGSGTGGRELFF.

This clone turned up a few times. V and J are TRBV28 and TRBJ2-4; TRBD2 agrees at 8 bases. With V trimmed by 6 bases and J by 1 base, 5 bases remained unmatched. This CDR3 has 15 residues. The germline gives CDR1 MDHEN, CDR2 SYDVKM. CDR3 region: CASRGPGGAKNIQYF. The CDR3 nucleotides read TGTGCCAGCAGGGGCCCGGGGGGGGCCAAAAACATTCAGTACTTC.

The chain recombines TRBV13 with TRBJ2-2; D gene uncertain. From germline, CDR1 is PRHDT and CDR2 FYEKMQ (reference sequence). V was clipped by 0 bases and J by 3 bases, with 5 bases between them. This CDR3 comprises 14 residues. The CDR3 spells CASSLGADTGELFF. Here the CDR3 DNA reads TGTGCCAGCAGCTTAGGCGCGGACACCGGGGAGCTGTTTTTT. Full variable domain (missing parts from reference TRBV13 and TRBJ2-2): AAGVIQSPRHLIKEKRETATLKCYPIPRHDTVYWYQQGPGQDPQFLISFYEKMQSDKGSIPDRFSAQQFSDYHSELNMSSLELGDSALYFCASSLGADTGELFFGEGSRLTVL.

The genes are TRBV27 and TRBJ1-5, with D perhaps matching TRBD1 (6 bases). This CDR3 contains 13 residues. V was shortened by 9 bases and J by 3 bases, with 12 bases between the two germline ends. CDR1 is MNHEY, CDR2 SMNVEV, per germline (reference sequence). The CDR3 sequence: CASGGGPNQPQHF. CDR3 DNA sequence: TGTGCCAGTGGGGGGGGGCCCAATCAGCCCCAGCATTTT.